This T cell receptor (beta chain) was captured by sequencing in a study of CD8 T cells in ankylosing spondylitis. TCRdb recomputed calls from the 5' RACE reads with MiXCR, one row per CDR3 protein. The data hold 150,000 to 200,000 distinct CDR3 sequences, with 11% observed a single time. From germline, CDR1 is KGHDR and CDR2 SFDVKD. The CDR3 has 14 amino acids. With 3 bases removed from V and 5 bases from J, the gap between germline ends came to 12 bases. This clonotype has ten or more counts. The chain combines TRBV24-1 with TRBJ1-2; D perhaps matches TRBD1 (6 bases). Specimen: blood, either unsorted or a sorted T cell fraction (not recorded which). The source of this sequence is a male donor with ankylosing spondylitis or in good health (not recorded which). The CDR3: CATSDRGIGYGYTF. The CDR3 DNA reads TGTGCCACCAGTGATAGGGGGATAGGGTATGGCTACACCTTC.